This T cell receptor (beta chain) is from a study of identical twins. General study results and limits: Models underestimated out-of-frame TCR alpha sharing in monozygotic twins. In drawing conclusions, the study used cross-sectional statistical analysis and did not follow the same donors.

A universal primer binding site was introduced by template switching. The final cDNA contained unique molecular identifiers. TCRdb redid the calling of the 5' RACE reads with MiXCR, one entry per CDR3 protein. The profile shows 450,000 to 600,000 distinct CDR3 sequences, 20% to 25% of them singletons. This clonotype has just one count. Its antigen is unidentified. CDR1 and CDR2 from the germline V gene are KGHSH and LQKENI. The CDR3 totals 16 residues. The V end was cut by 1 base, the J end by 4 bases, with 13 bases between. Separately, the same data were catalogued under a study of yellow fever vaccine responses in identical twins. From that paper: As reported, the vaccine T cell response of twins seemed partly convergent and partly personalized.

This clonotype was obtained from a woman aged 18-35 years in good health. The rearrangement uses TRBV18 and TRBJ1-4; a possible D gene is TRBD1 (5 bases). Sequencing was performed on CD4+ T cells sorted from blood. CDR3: CASSPRLEDINEKLFF. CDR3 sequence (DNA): TGTGCCAGCTCACCACGCCTCGAGGACATTAATGAAAAACTGTTTTTT.